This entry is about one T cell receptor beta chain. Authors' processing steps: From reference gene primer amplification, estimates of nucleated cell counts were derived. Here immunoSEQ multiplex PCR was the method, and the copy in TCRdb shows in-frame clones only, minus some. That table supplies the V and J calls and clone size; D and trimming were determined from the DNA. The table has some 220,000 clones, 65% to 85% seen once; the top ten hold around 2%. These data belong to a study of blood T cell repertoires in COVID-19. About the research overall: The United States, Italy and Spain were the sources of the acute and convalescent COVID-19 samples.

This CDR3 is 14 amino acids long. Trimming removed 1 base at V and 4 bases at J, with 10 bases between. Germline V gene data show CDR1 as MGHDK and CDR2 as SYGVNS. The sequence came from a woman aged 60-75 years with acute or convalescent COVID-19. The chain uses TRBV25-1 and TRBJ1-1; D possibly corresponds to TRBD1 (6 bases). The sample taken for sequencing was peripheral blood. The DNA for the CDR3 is TGTGCCAGCAGTGAATGGCGGGGGGCCACTGAAGCTTTCTTT. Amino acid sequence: CASSEWRGATEAFF.